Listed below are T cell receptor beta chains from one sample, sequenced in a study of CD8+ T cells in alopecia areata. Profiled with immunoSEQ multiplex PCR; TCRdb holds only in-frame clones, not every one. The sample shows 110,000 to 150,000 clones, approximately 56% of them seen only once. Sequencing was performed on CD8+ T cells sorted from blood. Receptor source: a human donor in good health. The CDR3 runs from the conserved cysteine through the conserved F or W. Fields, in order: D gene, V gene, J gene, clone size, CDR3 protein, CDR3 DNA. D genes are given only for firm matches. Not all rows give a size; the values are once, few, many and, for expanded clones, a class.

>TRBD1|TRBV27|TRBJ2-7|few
CASSSGTDYEQYF
TGTGCCAGCAGTTCCGGGACAGACTACGAGCAGTACTTC
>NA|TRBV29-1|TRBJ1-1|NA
CASRSGAGEAFF
TGCGCCTCACGATCAGGGGCAGGTGAAGCTTTCTTT
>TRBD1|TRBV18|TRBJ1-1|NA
CASSPRKGQGFRDTEAFF
TGTGCCAGCTCACCACGGAAGGGACAGGGGTTTAGGGACACTGAAGCTTTCTTT
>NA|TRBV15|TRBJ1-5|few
CATSRGNQPQHF
TGTGCCACCAGCAGGGGCAATCAGCCCCAGCATTTT
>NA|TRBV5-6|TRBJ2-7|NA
CASSLVIRSSYEQYF
TGTGCCAGCAGCTTAGTAATAAGAAGCTCCTACGAGCAGTACTTC
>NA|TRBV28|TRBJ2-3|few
CASSHLGPNSQDTQYF
TGTGCCAGCAGTCATCTGGGGCCCAACTCCCAAGATACGCAGTATTTT
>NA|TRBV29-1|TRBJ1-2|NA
CSVRTESYGYTF
TGCAGCGTTAGGACAGAGTCCTATGGCTACACCTTC
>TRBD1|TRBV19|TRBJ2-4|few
CASSTTGVAKNIQYF
TGTGCCAGTAGTACGACAGGGGTAGCCAAAAACATTCAGTACTTC
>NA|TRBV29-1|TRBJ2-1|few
CSVESYPRFF
TGCAGCGTTGAATCCTACCCACGTTTCTTC
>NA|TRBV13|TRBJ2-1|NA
CASSLGLEAYNEQFF
TGTGCCAGCAGCTTAGGTCTAGAAGCCTACAATGAGCAGTTCTTC
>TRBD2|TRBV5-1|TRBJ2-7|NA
CASSPGTSGTNEQYF
TGCGCCAGCAGCCCGGGGACTAGCGGGACTAACGAGCAGTACTTC
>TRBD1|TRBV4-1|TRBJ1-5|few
CASSQRQGFQPQHF
TGCGCCAGCAGCCAGCGACAGGGGTTTCAGCCCCAGCATTTT
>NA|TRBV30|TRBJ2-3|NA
CACLRASTDTQYF
TGTGCCTGCCTCCGGGCGAGCACAGATACGCAGTATTTT
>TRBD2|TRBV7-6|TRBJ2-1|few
CASSSPAAGGPYNEQFF
TGTGCCAGCAGCTCACCCGCCGCGGGAGGACCCTACAATGAGCAGTTCTTC
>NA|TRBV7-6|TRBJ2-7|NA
CASSSEGAGPLGNYEQYF
TGTGCCAGCAGCTCAGAAGGAGCTGGACCGCTCGGGAATTACGAGCAGTACTTC
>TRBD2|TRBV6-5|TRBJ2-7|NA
CASGDSGPYEQYF
TGTGCCAGCGGGGATAGCGGGCCCTACGAGCAGTACTTC
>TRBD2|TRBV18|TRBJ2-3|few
CASWRRLASTDTQYF
TGTGCCAGCTGGCGGAGACTAGCGAGCACAGATACGCAGTATTTT
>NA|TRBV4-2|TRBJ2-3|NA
CASSQDRAPDTQYF
TGTGCCAGCAGCCAAGACAGGGCTCCGGATACGCAGTATTTT
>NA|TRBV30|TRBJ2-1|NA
CAWSVSSERNEQFF
TGTGCCTGGAGTGTATCTAGCGAGCGTAATGAGCAGTTCTTC
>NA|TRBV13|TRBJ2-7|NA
CASSLTDHEQYF
TGTGCCAGCAGCTTAACCGATCACGAGCAGTACTTC
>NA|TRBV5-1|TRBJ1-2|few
CASSLATLADHGYTF
TGCGCCAGCAGCTTGGCCACGTTGGCAGATCATGGCTACACCTTC
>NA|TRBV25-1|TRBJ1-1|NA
CASSEAVNTEAFF
TGTGCCAGCAGTGAAGCAGTGAACACTGAAGCTTTCTTT
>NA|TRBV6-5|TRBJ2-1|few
CASSYPGPYNEQFF
TGTGCCAGCAGTTACCCGGGGCCTTACAATGAGCAGTTCTTC
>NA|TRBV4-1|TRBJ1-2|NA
CASSPGPLINYGYTF
TGCGCCAGCAGCCCGGGACCCCTAATAAACTATGGCTACACCTTC
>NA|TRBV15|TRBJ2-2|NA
CATTGFSTGELFF
TGTGCCACCACGGGGTTTTCGACCGGGGAGCTGTTTTTT
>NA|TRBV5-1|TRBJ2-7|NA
CASTPGPGGTYEQYF
TGCGCCAGCACCCCAGGGCCGGGCGGCACCTACGAGCAGTACTTC
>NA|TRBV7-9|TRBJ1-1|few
CASSFDMNTEAFF
TGTGCCAGCAGCTTCGACATGAACACTGAAGCTTTCTTT
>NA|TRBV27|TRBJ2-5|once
CASSPPAGRGETQYF
TGTGCCAGCAGTCCCCCGGCAGGGCGGGGAGAGACCCAGTACTTC
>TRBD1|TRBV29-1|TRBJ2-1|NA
CSVEGRTGGAYNEQFF
TGCAGCGTTGAGGGGAGGACAGGGGGCGCCTACAATGAGCAGTTCTTC
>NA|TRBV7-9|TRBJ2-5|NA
CASSFLKETQYF
TGTGCCAGCAGCTTCCTGAAAGAGACCCAGTACTTC
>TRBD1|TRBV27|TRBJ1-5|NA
CASSWTGGNNQPQHF
TGTGCCAGCAGTTGGACAGGGGGAAACAATCAGCCCCAGCATTTT
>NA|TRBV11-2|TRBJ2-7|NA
CASSLQSGGYEQYF
TGTGCCAGCAGCTTACAGTCCGGGGGCTACGAGCAGTACTTC
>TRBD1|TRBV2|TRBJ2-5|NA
CASSWTGGETQYF
TGTGCCAGCAGCTGGACAGGGGGAGAGACCCAGTACTTC
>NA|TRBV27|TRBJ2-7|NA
CASSLSGGGYEQYF
TGTGCCAGCAGTTTATCCGGGGGCGGATACGAGCAGTACTTC
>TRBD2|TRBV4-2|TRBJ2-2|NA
CASSHGLAGTGELFF
TGTGCCAGCAGCCATGGACTAGCCGGCACCGGGGAGCTGTTTTTT
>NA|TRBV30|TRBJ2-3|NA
CAWSLLGGGTDTQYF
TGTGCCTGGAGCCTGCTCGGTGGGGGTACAGATACGCAGTATTTT
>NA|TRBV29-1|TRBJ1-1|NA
CSVPVRGASGTEAFF
TGCAGCGTCCCCGTGCGGGGGGCGAGTGGCACTGAAGCTTTCTTT
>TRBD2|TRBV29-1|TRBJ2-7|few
CSVEFGTSGEQYF
TGCAGCGTTGAATTTGGGACTAGCGGCGAGCAGTACTTC
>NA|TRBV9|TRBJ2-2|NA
CASSVGATYGNTGELFF
TGTGCCAGCAGCGTAGGGGCGACCTACGGAAACACCGGGGAGCTGTTTTTT
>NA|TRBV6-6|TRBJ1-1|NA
CASSSPRAHFPPEAFF
TGTGCCAGCAGTTCCCCCCGGGCCCACTTCCCACCTGAAGCTTTCTTT